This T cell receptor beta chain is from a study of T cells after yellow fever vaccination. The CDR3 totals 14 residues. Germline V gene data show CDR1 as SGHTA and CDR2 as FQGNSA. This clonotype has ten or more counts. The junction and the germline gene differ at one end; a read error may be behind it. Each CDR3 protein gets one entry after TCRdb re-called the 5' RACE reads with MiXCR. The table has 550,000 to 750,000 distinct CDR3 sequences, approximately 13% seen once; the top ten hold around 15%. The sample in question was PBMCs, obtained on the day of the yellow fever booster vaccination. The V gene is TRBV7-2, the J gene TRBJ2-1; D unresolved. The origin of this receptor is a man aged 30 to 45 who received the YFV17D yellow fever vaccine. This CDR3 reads CASSLAGSYNEQFF. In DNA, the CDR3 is TGCGCCAGCAGCTTGGCCGGCAGTTACAATGAGCAGTTCTTC.